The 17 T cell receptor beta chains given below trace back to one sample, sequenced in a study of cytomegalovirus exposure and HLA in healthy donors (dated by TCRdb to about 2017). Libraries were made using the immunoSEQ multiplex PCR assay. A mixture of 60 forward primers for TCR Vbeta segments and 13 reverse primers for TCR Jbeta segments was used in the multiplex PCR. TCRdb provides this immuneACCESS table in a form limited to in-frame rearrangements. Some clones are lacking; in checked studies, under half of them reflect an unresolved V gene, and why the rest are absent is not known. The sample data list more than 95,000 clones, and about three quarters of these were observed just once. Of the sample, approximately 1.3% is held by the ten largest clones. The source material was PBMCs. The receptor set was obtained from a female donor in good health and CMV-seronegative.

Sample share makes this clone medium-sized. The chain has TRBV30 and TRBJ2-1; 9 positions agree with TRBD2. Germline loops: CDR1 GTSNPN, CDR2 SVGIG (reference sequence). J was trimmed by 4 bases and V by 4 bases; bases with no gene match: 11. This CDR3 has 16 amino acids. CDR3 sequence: CAWTPVAGVEYNEQFF. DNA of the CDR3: TGTGCCTGGACTCCGGTAGCGGGAGTGGAGTACAATGAGCAGTTCTTC. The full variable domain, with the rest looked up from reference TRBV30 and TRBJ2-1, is SQTIHQWPATLVQPVGSPLSLECTVEGTSNPNLYWYRQAAGRGLQLLFYSVGIGQISSEVPQNLSASRPQDRQFILSSKKLLLSDSGFYLCAWTPVAGVEYNEQFFGPGTRLTVL.

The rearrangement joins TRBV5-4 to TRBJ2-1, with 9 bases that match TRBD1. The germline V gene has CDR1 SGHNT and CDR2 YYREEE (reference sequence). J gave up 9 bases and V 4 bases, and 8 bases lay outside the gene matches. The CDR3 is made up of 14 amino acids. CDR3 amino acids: CASSVGDRAGEQFF. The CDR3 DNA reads TGTGCCAGCAGCGTAGGGGACAGGGCAGGTGAGCAGTTCTTC.

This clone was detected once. The CDR3 coding sequence is TGTGCCAGCAGCACAGGGACAGGAAACTATGGCTACACCTTC. The encoded protein is CASSTGTGNYGYTF. This chain connects TRBV5-6 to TRBJ1-2, with 8 positions matching TRBD1. The J segment lost 2 bases and the V segment lost 4 bases, leaving 4 bases of the junction unmatched. Germline-derived CDR1 and CDR2 are SGHDT and YYEEEE. There are 14 residues in the CDR3.

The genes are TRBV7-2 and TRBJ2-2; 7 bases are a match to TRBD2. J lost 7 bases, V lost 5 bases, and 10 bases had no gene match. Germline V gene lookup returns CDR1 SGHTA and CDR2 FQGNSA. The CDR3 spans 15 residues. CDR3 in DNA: TGTGCCAGCAGCGGGGCGCGGGGGAGGGGCGGGGAGCTGTTTTTT. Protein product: CASSGARGRGGELFF.

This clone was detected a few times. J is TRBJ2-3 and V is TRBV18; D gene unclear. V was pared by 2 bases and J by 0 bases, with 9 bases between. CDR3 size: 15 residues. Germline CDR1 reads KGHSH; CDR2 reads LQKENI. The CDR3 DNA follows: TGTGCCAGCTCACCATACCCGGTGAGCACAGATACGCAGTATTTT. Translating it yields CASSPYPVSTDTQYF.

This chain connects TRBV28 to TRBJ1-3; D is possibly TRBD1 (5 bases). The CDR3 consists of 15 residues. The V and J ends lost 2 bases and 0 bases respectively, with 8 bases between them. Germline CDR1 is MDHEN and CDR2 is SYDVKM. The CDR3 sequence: CASSLRQHSGNTIYF. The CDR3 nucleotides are TGTGCCAGCAGTTTAAGACAGCACTCTGGAAACACCATATATTTT.

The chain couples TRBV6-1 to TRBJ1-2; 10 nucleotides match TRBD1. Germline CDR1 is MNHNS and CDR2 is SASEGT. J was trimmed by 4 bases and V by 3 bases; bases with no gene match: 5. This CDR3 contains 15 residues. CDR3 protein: CASSDGDRGSYGYTF. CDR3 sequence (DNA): TGTGCCAGCAGTGACGGGGACAGGGGAAGCTATGGCTACACCTTC.

CDR3 in DNA: TGCAGCGTTGCCTTACAGGGGGCGGACTATGGCTACACCTTC. Protein: CSVALQGADYGYTF. This rearrangement joins TRBV29-1 to TRBJ1-2; 9 bases fit TRBD1. V dropped 4 bases and J dropped 3; count of bases not matched to a gene: 6. CDR3 length: 14 amino acids. CDR1 and CDR2 (germline): SQVTM, ANQGSEA.

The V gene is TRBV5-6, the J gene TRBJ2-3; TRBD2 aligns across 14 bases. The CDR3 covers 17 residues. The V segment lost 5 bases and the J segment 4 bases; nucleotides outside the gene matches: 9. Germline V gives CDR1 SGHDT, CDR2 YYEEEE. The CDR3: CASSHGLAGGLADTQYF. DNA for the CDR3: TGTGCCAGCAGTCACGGACTAGCGGGGGGCCTGGCAGATACGCAGTATTTT.

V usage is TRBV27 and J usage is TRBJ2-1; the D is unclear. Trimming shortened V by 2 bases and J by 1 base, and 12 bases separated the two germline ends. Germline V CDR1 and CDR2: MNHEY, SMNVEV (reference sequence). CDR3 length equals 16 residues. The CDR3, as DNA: TGTGCCAGCAGTTTAGAGGCTTTGGATTCCTACAATGAGCAGTTCTTC. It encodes CASSLEALDSYNEQFF.

The CDR3 nucleotides read TGTGCCAGCAGTGATGGGACAGATAATCAGCCCCAGCATTTT. Amino acids: CASSDGTDNQPQHF. The rearrangement uses TRBV2 and TRBJ1-5, with 7 bases lining up with TRBD1. The J segment lost 4 bases and the V segment lost 3 bases, leaving 3 bases of the junction unmatched. The CDR3 has 14 amino acids. The germline CDR1 and CDR2 sequences are SNHLY and FYNNEI.

CDR3 in DNA: TGTGCCAGCAGTCCGGGACAGAATGAGCAGTTCTTC. Translating it yields CASSPGQNEQFF. The gene calls are TRBV6-4 and TRBJ2-1; TRBD1 agrees at 7 bases. This CDR3 is 12 amino acids long. Germline V gene lookup returns CDR1 MRHNA and CDR2 SNTAGT. With 5 bases clipped from V and 7 bases from J, the junction kept 2 bases outside the gene matches.

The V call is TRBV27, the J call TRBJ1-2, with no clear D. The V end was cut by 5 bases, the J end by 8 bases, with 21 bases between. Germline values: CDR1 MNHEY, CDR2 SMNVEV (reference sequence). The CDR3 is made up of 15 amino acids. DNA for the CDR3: TGTGCCAGCAGTCTCAGTCCCGCAGTGGAGTCGGGCTACACCTTC. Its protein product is CASSLSPAVESGYTF.

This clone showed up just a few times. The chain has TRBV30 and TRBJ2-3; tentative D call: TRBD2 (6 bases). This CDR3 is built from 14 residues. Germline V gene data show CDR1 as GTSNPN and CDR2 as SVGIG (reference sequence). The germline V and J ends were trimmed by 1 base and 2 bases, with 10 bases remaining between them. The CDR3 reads CAWSELAITDTQYF. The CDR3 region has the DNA TGTGCCTGGAGTGAACTAGCAATCACAGATACGCAGTATTTT.

Here the CDR3 reads CASSWGTENYGYTF. In DNA, the CDR3 is TGTGCCAGCAGTTGGGGGACAGAAAACTATGGCTACACCTTC. The chain employs TRBV28 and TRBJ1-2, with TRBD1 identical over 7 bases. The germline V gene encodes CDR1 MDHEN and CDR2 SYDVKM. The CDR3 totals 14 residues. V was pared by 4 bases and J by 2 bases, with 4 bases of the junction left unmatched.

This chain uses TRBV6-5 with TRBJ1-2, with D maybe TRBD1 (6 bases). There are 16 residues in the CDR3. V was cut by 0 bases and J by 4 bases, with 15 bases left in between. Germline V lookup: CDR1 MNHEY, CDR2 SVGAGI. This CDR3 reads CASSYSYRVNLYGYTF. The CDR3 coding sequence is TGTGCCAGCAGTTACTCTTACAGGGTTAATCTCTATGGCTACACCTTC.

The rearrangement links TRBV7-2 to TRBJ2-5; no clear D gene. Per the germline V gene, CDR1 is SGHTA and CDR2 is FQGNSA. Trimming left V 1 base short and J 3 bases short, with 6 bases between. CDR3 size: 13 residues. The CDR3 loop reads CASSLDYKETQYF. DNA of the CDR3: TGTGCCAGCAGCTTAGACTATAAAGAGACCCAGTACTTC. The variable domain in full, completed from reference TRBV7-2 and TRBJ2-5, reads GAGVSQSPSNKVTEKGKDVELRCDPISGHTALYWYRQSLGQGLEFLIYFQGNSAPDKSGLPSDRFSAERTGGSVSTLTIQRTQQEDSAVYLCASSLDYKETQYFGPGTRLLVL.